Listed here are 28 T cell receptor beta chains from one sample, sequenced in a study. The data were produced by immunoSEQ multiplex PCR, yet TCRdb's version contains in-frame clones alone and is incomplete. The sample lists around 54,000 clones, more than 85% occurring once. Sequences were obtained from PBMCs. Every receptor here comes from a man aged 40-50 years with rheumatoid arthritis.

The chain links TRBV27 to TRBJ2-1, with D possibly being TRBD2 (5 bases). Germline V gene lookup returns CDR1 MNHEY and CDR2 SMNVEV (reference sequence). The V and J ends lost 2 bases and 9 bases respectively, with 17 bases between them. CDR3 length: 15 residues. The CDR3 nucleotides are TGTGCCAGCAGTTTAGGGCTAGCCGGCTACGGTGAGCAGTTCTTC. Protein: CASSLGLAGYGEQFF.

The chain couples TRBV4-3 to TRBJ2-2; D unresolved. This CDR3 has 13 amino acids. Trimming took 2 bases from V and 4 from J, leaving 5 bases between them. Germline values: CDR1 LGHNA, CDR2 YSLEER. The CDR3 region is CASSQTFTGELFF. DNA of the CDR3: TGCGCCAGCAGCCAAACTTTCACCGGGGAGCTGTTTTTT.

V and J are TRBV11-2 and TRBJ2-3; TRBD1 agrees at 7 bases. Unmatched junction bases numbered 3, after V lost 5 bases and J lost 7 bases. CDR3 length: 12 residues. The germline V gene encodes CDR1 SGHAT and CDR2 FQNNGV. The CDR3 loop reads CASSPQGYTQYF. Here the CDR3 DNA reads TGTGCCAGCAGCCCACAGGGGTATACGCAGTATTTT. Filled out from reference TRBV11-2 and TRBJ2-3, the complete variable domain reads EAGVAQSPRYKIIEKRQSVAFWCNPISGHATLYWYQQILGQGPKLLIQFQNNGVVDDSQLPKDRFSAERLKGVDSTLKIQPAKLEDSAVYLCASSPQGYTQYFGPGTRLTVL.

This clone was observed a handful of times. The CDR3 region has the DNA TGTGCCAGCAGCTCCGAACCATACAATGAGCAGTTCTTC. Translating it yields CASSSEPYNEQFF. The rearrangement uses TRBV7-3 and TRBJ2-1, with unresolved D. Germline lookup yields CDR1 SGHTA and CDR2 FQGTGA. V was shortened by 4 bases and J by 4 bases, with 8 bases between the two germline ends. This CDR3 spans 13 amino acids.

V usage is TRBV5-6 and J usage is TRBJ2-3; the D is unclear. The CDR3 extends over 14 amino acids. The V and J ends lost 1 base and 2 bases respectively, with 8 bases between them. Germline V lookup: CDR1 SGHDT, CDR2 YYEEEE. The CDR3 DNA reads as TGTGCCAGCAGCTTGTACGAGATCACAGATACGCAGTATTTT. Residues: CASSLYEITDTQYF.

The rearrangement links TRBV4-1 to TRBJ2-3; perhaps TRBD1 as D (5 bases). Germline V gene sequence: CDR1 MGHRA, CDR2 YSYEKL. V lost 0 bases to trimming and J lost 5 bases, with 6 bases between them. This CDR3 spans 13 amino acids. The chain's CDR3 is CASSQDQGDTQYF. The CDR3 DNA is TGCGCCAGCAGCCAAGATCAGGGAGATACGCAGTATTTT.

This rearrangement joins TRBV30 to TRBJ2-5; 8 bases line up with TRBD2. CDR3 length: 13 residues. The ends lost 0 bases at V and 9 bases at J; junction bases unmatched: 6. Looked up from germline, CDR1 is GTSNPN and CDR2 is SVGIG (reference sequence). As DNA, the CDR3 is TGTGCCTGGAGTGTAAGGCGGGGGGAGGCCCAGTACTTC. Translated, it gives CAWSVRRGEAQYF. The variable domain in full, with the rest retrieved from reference TRBV30 and TRBJ2-5, is SQTIHQWPATLVQPVGSPLSLECTVEGTSNPNLYWYRQAAGRGLQLLFYSVGIGQISSEVPQNLSASRPQDRQFILSSKKLLLSDSGFYLCAWSVRRGEAQYFGPGTRLLVL.

This chain links TRBV9 with TRBJ1-1; unclear D gene. The germline V and J ends were trimmed by 0 bases and 2 bases, with 8 bases remaining between them. Germline V gene sequence: CDR1 SGDLS, CDR2 YYNGEE. CDR3 size: 14 residues. CDR3 protein: CASSVARENTEAFF. CDR3 in DNA: TGTGCCAGCAGCGTAGCTAGAGAAAACACTGAAGCTTTCTTT.

This chain uses TRBV27 with TRBJ2-1; 13 bases are shared with TRBD2. The CDR3 runs 15 residues. V shed 4 bases and J 4 bases; nucleotides not matched to a gene: 1. Per germline, CDR1 MNHEY and CDR2 SMNVEV (reference sequence). This CDR3 is CASSWTSGGYNEQFF. CDR3 bases: TGTGCCAGCAGTTGGACTAGCGGGGGATACAATGAGCAGTTCTTC.

The V gene is TRBV5-1, the J gene TRBJ1-4; D gene unclear. The germline CDR1 and CDR2 sequences are SGHRS and YFSETQ. V lost 4 bases to trimming and J lost 8 bases, with 9 bases between them. This CDR3 has 12 residues. The DNA for the CDR3 is TGCGCCAGCAGCATATCAGGAGAAAAACTGTTTTTT. Translation gives CASSISGEKLFF.

This sequence joins TRBV7-3 and TRBJ2-1, with D possibly being TRBD1 (5 bases). Germline V CDR1 and CDR2: SGHTA, FQGTGA. The ends were cut back, 3 bases at V and 8 bases at J, with 11 bases in the middle. The CDR3 totals 13 residues. CDR3 protein: CASSFGQGDEQFF. The CDR3 DNA reads as TGTGCCAGCAGCTTCGGCCAGGGTGATGAGCAGTTCTTC. The complete variable domain, with remaining parts taken from reference TRBV7-3 and TRBJ2-1, reads GAGVSQTPSNKVTEKGKYVELRCDPISGHTALYWYRQSLGQGPEFLIYFQGTGAADDSGLPNDRFFAVRPEGSVSTLKIQRTERGDSAVYLCASSFGQGDEQFFGPGTRLTVL.

The J gene is TRBJ2-7, the V gene TRBV5-6; a possible D gene is TRBD1 (6 bases). The CDR3 length is 15 residues. V lost 6 bases, J lost 0 bases, and 16 bases lay in between. Looked up from germline, CDR1 is SGHDT and CDR2 is YYEEEE. Written as DNA, the CDR3 is TGTGCCAGCATCGGACACACAGGGAGCTCCTACGAGCAGTACTTC. This codes for CASIGHTGSSYEQYF.

This clone occurred once. The CDR3 here is CASSRTGSNTEAFF. CDR3 DNA: TGTGCCAGCAGCCGGACAGGGTCAAACACTGAAGCTTTCTTT. This chain connects TRBV11-2 to TRBJ1-1; 8 bases align to TRBD1. The CDR3 is 14 amino acids. V was pared by 5 bases and J by 2 bases, with 4 bases of the junction left unmatched. CDR1 and CDR2 from the germline V gene are SGHAT and FQNNGV.

This sequence joins TRBV27 and TRBJ1-6; D uncertain. This CDR3 contains 15 residues. Germline assignment: CDR1 MNHEY and CDR2 SMNVEV (reference sequence). Trimming pared 5 bases from V and 2 bases from J, leaving 10 bases between. The CDR3 nucleotides are TGTGCCAGCAGTCCCTGGGAGGCCTATAATTCACCCCTCCACTTT. This gives the protein CASSPWEAYNSPLHF.

CDR3 bases: TGTGCCACCAGTGAGCTATACAATGAGCAGTTCTTC. This codes for CATSELYNEQFF. The V gene is TRBV24-1, the J gene TRBJ2-1; unclear D gene. The CDR3 has 12 residues. Per the germline V gene, CDR1 is KGHDR and CDR2 is SFDVKD. Trimming cost V 4 bases and J 4 bases, with 4 bases left between them.

The chain is built from TRBV5-1 and TRBJ2-1; D gene unclear. Germline V gene sequence: CDR1 SGHRS, CDR2 YFSETQ. This CDR3 comprises 11 residues. V lost 2 bases and J lost 7, with 4 bases in between. CDR3 region: CASSFENEQFF. CDR3 DNA: TGCGCCAGCAGCTTTGAAAATGAGCAGTTCTTC.

This clone was observed once. This sequence joins TRBV18 and TRBJ2-7; D might be TRBD2 (6 bases). This CDR3 has 13 amino acids. Per the germline V gene, CDR1 is KGHSH and CDR2 is LQKENI. V was trimmed by 5 bases and J by 0 bases, leaving 8 bases between them. The CDR3 region is CASSREASYEQYF. CDR3 coding DNA: TGTGCCAGCTCAAGGGAGGCCTCCTACGAGCAGTACTTC.

This sequence joins TRBV7-9 and TRBJ2-3, with D perhaps TRBD2 (6 bases). This CDR3 has 16 residues. V lost 1 base and J lost 0, with 11 bases in between. CDR1 and CDR2 (germline): SEHNR, FQNEAQ (reference sequence). CDR3 DNA: TGTGCCAGCAGCTTAGACGGGGGATGGAGCACAGATACGCAGTATTTT. It translates to CASSLDGGWSTDTQYF. The full variable domain, completed using reference TRBV7-9 and TRBJ2-3, is DTGVSQNPRHKITKRGQNVTFRCDPISEHNRLYWYRQTLGQGPEFLTYFQNEAQLEKSRLLSDRFSAERPKGSFSTLEIQRTEQGDSAMYLCASSLDGGWSTDTQYFGPGTRLTVL.

V is TRBV27 and J is TRBJ2-3, with D possibly being TRBD1 (7 bases). Germline V gene data show CDR1 as MNHEY and CDR2 as SMNVEV (reference sequence). The length of the CDR3 is 18 residues. Trimming left V 3 bases short and J 3 bases short, with 22 bases between. CDR3 amino acids: CASSFRQGGRIVTDTQYF. DNA for the CDR3: TGTGCCAGCAGTTTTAGACAGGGAGGTAGGATTGTGACAGATACGCAGTATTTT.

V and J are TRBV4-1 and TRBJ2-5; 16 nucleotides align to TRBD2. The CDR3 contains 18 residues. In germline, CDR1 is MGHRA, CDR2 YSYEKL. V shed 1 base and J 5 bases; nucleotides not matched to a gene: 7. This chain's CDR3 is CASSQGGLAGGPIETQYF. CDR3 nucleotides: TGCGCCAGCAGCCAAGGGGGACTAGCGGGAGGGCCTATTGAGACCCAGTACTTC.

The rearrangement uses TRBV12-3 or TRBV12-4 and TRBJ2-6; no reliable D call. V shed 6 bases and J shed 2 bases, with 5 bases lying between them. This CDR3 contains 13 residues. CDR3 coding DNA: TGTGCCAGCAGGGTAGCTGGGGCCAACGTCCTGACTTTC. It is translated as CASRVAGANVLTF.

The chain combines TRBV25-1 with TRBJ1-1; D is unresolved. Trimming took off 3 bases at V and 0 bases at J, with 8 bases between the two ends. CDR3 length: 14 amino acids. The germline V gene has CDR1 MGHDK and CDR2 SYGVNS. The DNA of the CDR3 is TGTGCCAGCAGTGAGAGGACGGTGAACACTGAAGCTTTCTTT. Translation gives CASSERTVNTEAFF. The complete variable domain, with remaining parts taken from reference TRBV25-1 and TRBJ1-1, reads EADIYQTPRYLVIGTGKKITLECSQTMGHDKMYWYQQDPGMELHLIHYSYGVNSTEKGDLSSESTVSRIRTEHFPLTLESARPSHTSQYLCASSERTVNTEAFFGQGTRLTVV.

The V gene is TRBV6-2 or TRBV6-3, the J gene TRBJ2-7; TRBD2 matches at 8 bases. CDR3 length: 15 amino acids. Germline V lookup: CDR1 MNHEY, CDR2 SVGEGT. J was trimmed by 2 bases and V by 4 bases; bases with no gene match: 7. CDR3: CASSSPPGGTYEQYF. CDR3 in DNA: TGTGCCAGCAGTTCCCCCCCGGGGGGGACCTACGAGCAGTACTTC.

This rearrangement joins TRBV28 to TRBJ2-7; D is possibly TRBD2 (6 bases). The V end lost 4 bases, the J end lost 3 bases, and 13 bases lay between the germline ends. The length of the CDR3 is 14 residues. Per the germline V gene, CDR1 is MDHEN and CDR2 is SYDVKM. In DNA form, the CDR3 reads TGTGCCAGCAGTTCCAGCGGGCTCGACTACGAGCAGTACTTC. The encoded protein is CASSSSGLDYEQYF.

This clone was detected only once. This chain uses TRBV3-1 (or the pseudogene TRBV3-2) with TRBJ1-4; D gene unclear. Trimming removed 2 bases at V and 8 bases at J, with 24 bases between. Germline lookup yields CDR1 LGHDT and CDR2 YNNKEL (reference sequence). CDR3 length: 18 amino acids. The CDR3 protein is CASSQMPSSGRAWEKLFF. In nucleotides, the CDR3 is TGTGCCAGCAGCCAAATGCCCTCGAGTGGCCGGGCTTGGGAAAAACTGTTTTTT.

The chain uses TRBV11-2 and TRBJ2-5; 9 nucleotides agree with TRBD1. This CDR3 spans 18 amino acids. The V segment lost 0 bases and the J segment 5 bases; nucleotides outside the gene matches: 13. Germline-derived CDR1 and CDR2 are SGHAT and FQNNGV. The CDR3 reads CASSLDYRGLRIAETQYF. The CDR3 region has the DNA TGTGCCAGCAGCTTAGATTACAGGGGGCTTCGAATCGCGGAGACCCAGTACTTC.

This clone was seen a single time. The chain joins TRBV27 to TRBJ2-2; the match to TRBD1 covers 8 bases. The germline V gene has CDR1 MNHEY and CDR2 SMNVEV (reference sequence). This CDR3 contains 15 residues. V dropped 5 bases and J dropped 3; count of bases not matched to a gene: 5. The CDR3 reads CASSLRTGYTGELFF. The CDR3 coding sequence is TGTGCCAGCAGTCTCCGGACAGGGTACACCGGGGAGCTGTTTTTT.

The chain couples TRBV11-3 to TRBJ2-7, with no clear D. Trimming shortened V by 5 bases and J by 0 bases, and 8 bases separated the two germline ends. CDR3 length: 13 amino acids. Germline CDR1 and CDR2: SGHNT and YENEEA. The CDR3 bases are TGTGCCAGCAGCCCGAGTAACTCCTACGAGCAGTACTTC. Its protein is CASSPSNSYEQYF.